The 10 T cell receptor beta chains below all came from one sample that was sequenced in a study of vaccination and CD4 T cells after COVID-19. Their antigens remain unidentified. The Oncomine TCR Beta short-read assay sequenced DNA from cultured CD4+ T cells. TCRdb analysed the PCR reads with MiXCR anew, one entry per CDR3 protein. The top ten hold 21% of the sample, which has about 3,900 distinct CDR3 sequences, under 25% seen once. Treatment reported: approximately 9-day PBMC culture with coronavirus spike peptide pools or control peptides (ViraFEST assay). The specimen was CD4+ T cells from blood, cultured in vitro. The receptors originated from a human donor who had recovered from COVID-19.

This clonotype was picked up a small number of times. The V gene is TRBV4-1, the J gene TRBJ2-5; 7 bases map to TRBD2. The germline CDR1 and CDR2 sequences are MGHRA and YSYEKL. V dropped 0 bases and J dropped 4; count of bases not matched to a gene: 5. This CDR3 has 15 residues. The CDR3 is CASSQDGGGGETQYF. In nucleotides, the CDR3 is TGCGCCAGCAGCCAAGATGGGGGGGGAGGAGAGACCCAGTACTTC.

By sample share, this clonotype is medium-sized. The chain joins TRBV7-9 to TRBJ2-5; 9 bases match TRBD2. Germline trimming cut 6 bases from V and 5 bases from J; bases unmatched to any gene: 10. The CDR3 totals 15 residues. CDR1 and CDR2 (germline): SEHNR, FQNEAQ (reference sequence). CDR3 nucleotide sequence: TGTGCCAGCAGTCCAGGGGGACTAGCAGAGGAGACCCAGTACTTC. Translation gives CASSPGGLAEETQYF.

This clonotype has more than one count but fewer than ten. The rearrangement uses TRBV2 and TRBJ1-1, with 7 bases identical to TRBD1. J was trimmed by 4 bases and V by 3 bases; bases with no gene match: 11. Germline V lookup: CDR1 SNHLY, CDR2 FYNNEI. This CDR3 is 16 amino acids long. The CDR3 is CASSEWTGARGTEAFF. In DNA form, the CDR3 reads TGTGCCAGCAGTGAGTGGACAGGCGCTCGGGGCACTGAAGCTTTCTTT.

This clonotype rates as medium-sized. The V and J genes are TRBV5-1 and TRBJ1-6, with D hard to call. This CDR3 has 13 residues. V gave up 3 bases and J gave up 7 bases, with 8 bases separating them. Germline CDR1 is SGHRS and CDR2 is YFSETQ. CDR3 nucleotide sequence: TGCGCCAGCAGCTCCTGGGCCAATTCACCCCTCCACTTT. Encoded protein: CASSSWANSPLHF. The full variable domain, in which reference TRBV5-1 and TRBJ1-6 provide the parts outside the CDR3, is KAGVTQTPRYLIKTRGQQVTLSCSPISGHRSVSWYQQTPGQGLQFLFEYFSETQRNKGNFPGRFSGRQFSNSRSEMNVSTLELGDSALYLCASSSWANSPLHFGNGTRLTVT.

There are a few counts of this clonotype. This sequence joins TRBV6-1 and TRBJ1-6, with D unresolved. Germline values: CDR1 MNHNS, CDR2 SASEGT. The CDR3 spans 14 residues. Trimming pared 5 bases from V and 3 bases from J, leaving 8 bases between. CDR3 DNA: TGTGCCAGCAGTCGGACCGGCTATAATTCACCCCTCCACTTT. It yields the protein CASSRTGYNSPLHF.

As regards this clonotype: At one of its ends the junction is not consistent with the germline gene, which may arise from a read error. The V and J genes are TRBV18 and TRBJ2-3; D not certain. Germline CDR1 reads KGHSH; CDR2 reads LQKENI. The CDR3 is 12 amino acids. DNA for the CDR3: TGTGCCAGTTCACCCCACACAGATACGCAGTATTTT. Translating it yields CASSPHTDTQYF.

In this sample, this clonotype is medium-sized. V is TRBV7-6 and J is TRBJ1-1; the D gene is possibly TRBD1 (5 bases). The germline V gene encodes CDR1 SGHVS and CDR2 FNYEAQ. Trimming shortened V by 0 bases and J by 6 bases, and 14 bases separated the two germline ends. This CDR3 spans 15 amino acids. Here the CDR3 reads CASSLAGTGSAEAFF. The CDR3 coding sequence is TGTGCCAGCAGCTTAGCTGGGACGGGGTCCGCTGAAGCTTTCTTT. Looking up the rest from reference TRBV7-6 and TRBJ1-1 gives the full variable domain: GAGVSQSPRYKVTKRGQDVALRCDPISGHVSLYWYRQALGQGPEFLTYFNYEAQQDKSGLPNDRFSAERPEGSISTLTIQRTEQRDSAMYRCASSLAGTGSAEAFFGQGTRLTVV.

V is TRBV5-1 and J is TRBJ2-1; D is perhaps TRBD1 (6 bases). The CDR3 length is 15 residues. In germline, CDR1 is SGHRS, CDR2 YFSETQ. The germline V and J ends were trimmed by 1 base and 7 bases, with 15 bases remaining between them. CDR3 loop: CASSLRRNRVNEQFF. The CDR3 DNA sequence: TGCGCCAGCAGCTTGCGGCGGAACAGGGTTAATGAGCAGTTCTTC.

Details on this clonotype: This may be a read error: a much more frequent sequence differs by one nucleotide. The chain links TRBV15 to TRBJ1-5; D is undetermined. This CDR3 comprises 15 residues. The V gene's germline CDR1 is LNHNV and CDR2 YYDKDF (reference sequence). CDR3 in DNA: TGTGCCACCAGCAGAGTGGGCAGCTTCAATCAGTCCCAGCATTTT. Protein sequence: CATSRVGSFNQSQHF.

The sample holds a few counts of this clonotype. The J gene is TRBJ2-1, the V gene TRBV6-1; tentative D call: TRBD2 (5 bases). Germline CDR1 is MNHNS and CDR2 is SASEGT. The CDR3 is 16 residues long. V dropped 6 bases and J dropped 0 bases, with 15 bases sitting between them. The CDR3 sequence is CASSPSTGSSYNEQFF. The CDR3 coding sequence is TGTGCCAGCAGCCCCTCTACGGGGAGCTCCTACAATGAGCAGTTCTTC.